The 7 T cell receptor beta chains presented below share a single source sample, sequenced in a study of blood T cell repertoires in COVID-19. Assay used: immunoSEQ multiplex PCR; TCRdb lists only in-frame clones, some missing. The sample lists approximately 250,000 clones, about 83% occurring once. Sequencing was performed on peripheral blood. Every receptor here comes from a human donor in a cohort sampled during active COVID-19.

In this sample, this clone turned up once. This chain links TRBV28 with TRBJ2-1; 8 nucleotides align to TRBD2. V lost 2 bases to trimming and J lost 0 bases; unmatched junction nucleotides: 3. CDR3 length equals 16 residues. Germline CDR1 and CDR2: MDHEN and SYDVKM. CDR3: CASSLGGRSSYNEQFF. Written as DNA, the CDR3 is TGTGCCAGCAGTTTAGGCGGGAGGAGCTCCTACAATGAGCAGTTCTTC.

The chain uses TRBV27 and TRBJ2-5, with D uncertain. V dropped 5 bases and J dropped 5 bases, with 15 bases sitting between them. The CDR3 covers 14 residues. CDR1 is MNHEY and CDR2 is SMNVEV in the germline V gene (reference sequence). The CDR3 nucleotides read TGTGCCAGCAGTCCCGACTTGTTTAAGGAGACCCAGTACTTC. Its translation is CASSPDLFKETQYF.

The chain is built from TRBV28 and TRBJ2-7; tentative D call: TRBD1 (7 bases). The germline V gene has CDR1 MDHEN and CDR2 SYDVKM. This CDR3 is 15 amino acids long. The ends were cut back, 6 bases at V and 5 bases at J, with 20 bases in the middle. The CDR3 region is CASSSPGGLGHEQYF. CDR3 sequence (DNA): TGTGCCAGCAGCTCTCCAGGGGGGTTAGGGCACGAGCAGTACTTC. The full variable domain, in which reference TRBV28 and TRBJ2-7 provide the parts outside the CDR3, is DVKVTQSSRYLVKRTGEKVFLECVQDMDHENMFWYRQDPGLGLRLIYFSYDVKMKEKGDIPEGYSVSREKKERFSLILESASTNQTSMYLCASSSPGGLGHEQYFGPGTRLTVT.

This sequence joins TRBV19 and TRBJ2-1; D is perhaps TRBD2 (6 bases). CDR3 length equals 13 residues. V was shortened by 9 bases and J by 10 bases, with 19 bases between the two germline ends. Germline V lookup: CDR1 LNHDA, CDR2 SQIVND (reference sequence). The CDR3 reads CASNFRRGGEQFF. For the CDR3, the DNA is TGTGCCAGCAATTTTCGGAGGGGCGGGGAGCAGTTCTTC.

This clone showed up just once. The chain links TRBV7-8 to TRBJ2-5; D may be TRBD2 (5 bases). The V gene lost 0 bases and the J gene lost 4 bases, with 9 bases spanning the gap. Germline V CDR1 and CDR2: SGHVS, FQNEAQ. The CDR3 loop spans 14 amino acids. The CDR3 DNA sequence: TGTGCCAGCAGCTTAGCGGTGGCGGGAGAGACCCAGTACTTC. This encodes CASSLAVAGETQYF.

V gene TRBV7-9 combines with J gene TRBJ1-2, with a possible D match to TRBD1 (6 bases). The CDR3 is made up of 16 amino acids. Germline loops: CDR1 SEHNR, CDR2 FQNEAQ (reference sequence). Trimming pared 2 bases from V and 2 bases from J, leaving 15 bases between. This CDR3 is CASSLSAQGQNYGYTF. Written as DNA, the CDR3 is TGTGCCAGCAGCTTATCTGCCCAGGGACAAAACTATGGCTACACCTTC.

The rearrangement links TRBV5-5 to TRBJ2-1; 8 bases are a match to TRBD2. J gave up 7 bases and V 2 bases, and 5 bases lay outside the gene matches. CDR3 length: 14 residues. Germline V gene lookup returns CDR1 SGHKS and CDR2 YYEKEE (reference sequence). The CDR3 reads CASSLPGLGNEQFF. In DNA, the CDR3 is TGTGCCAGCAGCTTACCGGGACTAGGTAATGAGCAGTTCTTC.